Each of the 16 T cell receptor beta chains below was sequenced from the same sample in a study of spatial heterogeneity in lung cancer. Study results and caveats: For expanded intratumoral alpha and beta TCRs, counts tracked tumor mutation counts.

From the 5' RACE reads, TCRdb called clonotypes with MiXCR, one entry per CDR3 protein. The top ten hold around 26% of the sample, which has some 25,000 distinct CDR3 sequences, roughly 7.4% seen once. Their antigen targets remain unknown. Specified time point: sample taken at primary tumor resection. Sequencing was performed on lung tumor tissue, taken at surgery. These receptors were taken from a male donor with early-stage non-small cell lung cancer.

On this clonotype itself: It may be a read error: a sequence one base away is much more abundant. J is TRBJ2-1 and V is TRBV3-1, with TRBD1 identical over 9 bases. This CDR3 spans 13 amino acids. Germline lookup yields CDR1 LGHDT and CDR2 YNNKEL (reference sequence). The CDR3 DNA sequence: TGTGTCAGCAGCCAACTAGGACAGGGGCAACAGTTCTTC. Residues: CVSSQLGQGQQFF.

This clonotype was recorded at least ten times. The chain couples TRBV5-1 to TRBJ2-3; D possibly matches TRBD1 or TRBD2 (5 bases each). The CDR3 sequence is 16 residues long. Germline V gives CDR1 SGHRS, CDR2 YFSETQ. Between the trimmed V and J ends, which lost 0 bases and 1 base, there was a span of 12 bases. The CDR3 loop is CASSLESGAGTDTQYF. DNA of the CDR3: TGCGCCAGCAGCTTGGAGTCCGGGGCCGGCACAGATACGCAGTATTTT.

This clonotype was found many times. This sequence joins TRBV7-8 and TRBJ1-2; 11 bases fit TRBD1. The CDR3 extends over 17 amino acids. Germline V gene sequence: CDR1 SGHVS, CDR2 FQNEAQ. V shed 0 bases and J 4 bases; nucleotides not matched to a gene: 7. This CDR3 is CASSLAFRTGGAYGYTF. In DNA form, the CDR3 reads TGTGCCAGCAGCTTAGCGTTTCGGACAGGGGGCGCCTATGGCTACACCTTC.

The sample holds many counts of this clonotype. The chain couples TRBV28 to TRBJ1-2; no reliable D call. The CDR3 is 11 residues long. CDR1 and CDR2 (germline): MDHEN, SYDVKM. V shed 6 bases and J shed 8 bases, with 10 bases lying between them. CDR3 sequence: CASSSTYGYTF. The CDR3 DNA follows: TGTGCCAGCAGCTCTACATACGGCTACACCTTC.

This clonotype was counted only a few times. The chain couples TRBV6-6 to TRBJ2-2; either TRBD1 or TRBD2 may fit D (6 bases each). Germline values: CDR1 MNHNY, CDR2 SVGAGI (reference sequence). Trimming cost V 6 bases and J 3 bases, with 17 bases left between them. The CDR3 has 16 amino acids. The CDR3 nucleotides are TGTGCCAGCAGCCGAGGGGGGATTTGGGACACCGGGGAGCTGTTTTTT. Its translation: CASSRGGIWDTGELFF.

Many counts were recorded for this clonotype. J is TRBJ1-1 and V is TRBV4-2; no clear D gene. With 1 base removed from V and 3 bases from J, the gap between germline ends came to 6 bases. This CDR3 spans 13 amino acids. CDR1 and CDR2 (germline): LGHNA, YNFKEQ. CDR3 bases: TGTGCCAGCAGCCAAGTTATCGACACTGAAGCTTTCTTT. This gives the protein CASSQVIDTEAFF.

As regards this clonotype: Germline and junction disagree at one end, which may indicate a read error. The chain carries TRBV7-9 and TRBJ1-1; a weak D match, TRBD1 (6 bases). The CDR3 loop spans 15 amino acids. Germline assignment: CDR1 SEHNR and CDR2 FQNEAQ (reference sequence). CDR3 in DNA: TGTGCCAGCACCTTAGGGGCGGCGGGGGCTCCCGAAGCTTTCTTT. This sequence encodes CASTLGAAGAPEAFF.

This clonotype was observed many times. The chain uses TRBV29-1 and TRBJ2-3; D call uncertain. Germline V gene sequence: CDR1 SQVTM, CDR2 ANQGSEA. The V end was cut by 7 bases, the J end by 5 bases, with 7 bases between. The CDR3 consists of 10 residues. CDR3 protein: CSAGGDTQYF. DNA for the CDR3: TGCAGCGCAGGTGGAGATACGCAGTATTTT.

This clonotype was recorded at least ten times. The rearrangement joins TRBV28 to TRBJ1-1; D is ambiguous. The germline gives CDR1 MDHEN, CDR2 SYDVKM. Trimming stripped 11 bases from V and 6 bases from J, with 25 bases between. The CDR3 is 15 amino acids. The CDR3 DNA follows: TGTGCCGCCCCCGCGAGTGGGAACGGGTTAGCTGAAGCTTTCTTT. Its protein product is CAAPASGNGLAEAFF.

V usage is TRBV14 and J usage is TRBJ2-1; D may correspond to TRBD1 or TRBD2 (6 bases each). The CDR3 runs 16 residues. Trimming took 2 bases from V and 3 from J, leaving 14 bases between them. Germline values: CDR1 SGHDN, CDR2 FVKESK. CDR3 sequence (DNA): TGTGCCAGCAGCCAATTTTTAGGGGGGAGCTACAATGAGCAGTTCTTC. Encoded protein: CASSQFLGGSYNEQFF.

This clonotype was found a few times. The chain is built from TRBV3-1 and TRBJ2-1; 8 bases line up with TRBD2. The J segment lost 6 bases and the V segment lost 0 bases, leaving 4 bases of the junction unmatched. Germline V gene lookup returns CDR1 LGHDT and CDR2 YNNKEL (reference sequence). The CDR3 loop spans 15 amino acids. CDR3 nucleotide sequence: TGTGCCAGCAGCCAAGACGGGGGGGCGGTCAATGAGCAGTTCTTC. Its protein is CASSQDGGAVNEQFF.

At least ten counts were recorded for this clonotype. The rearrangement links TRBV14 to TRBJ2-1; 9 bases match TRBD1. The trim removed 3 bases at V and 5 bases at J, leaving 8 bases unmatched. Per the germline V gene, CDR1 is SGHDN and CDR2 is FVKESK. The CDR3 totals 16 residues. CDR3 nucleotide sequence: TGTGCCAGCAGCCACGTCCCGGGACAGGGTGACAATGAGCAGTTCTTC. Its translation is CASSHVPGQGDNEQFF.

The rearrangement uses TRBV7-6 and TRBJ2-7, with a possible D match to TRBD2 (6 bases). The germline V gene encodes CDR1 SGHVS and CDR2 FNYEAQ. The CDR3 contains 14 residues. Trimming took 5 bases from V and 7 from J, leaving 18 bases between them. CDR3 in amino acids: CASSARDSLGEQYF. The CDR3 bases are TGTGCCAGCAGCGCCCGGGACTCGCTTGGGGAGCAGTACTTC.

This clonotype occurred a few times. CDR3 bases: TGTGCCAGCAGTTACGACAGGTCCCAGTACTTC. It specifies CASSYDRSQYF. The chain uses TRBV6-5 and TRBJ2-5; TRBD1 might be the D (6 bases). Between the trimmed V and J ends, which lost 2 bases and 9 bases, there was a span of 7 bases. The CDR3 is made up of 11 amino acids. Per the germline V gene, CDR1 is MNHEY and CDR2 is SVGAGI.

This clonotype came up many times. The chain joins TRBV10-3 to TRBJ1-1; weak D call: TRBD1 (6 bases). CDR1 is ENHRY and CDR2 is SYGVKD in the germline V gene. V lost 6 bases and J 3 bases, leaving 11 bases between the germline ends. The CDR3 has 13 amino acids. The CDR3 coding sequence is TGTGCCATCAGACAGGGAGAGTACACTGAAGCTTTCTTT. This sequence encodes CAIRQGEYTEAFF.

The V gene is TRBV6-6, the J gene TRBJ2-3; 8 nucleotides align to TRBD1. The CDR3 spans 15 residues. Losses at the gene ends were 2 bases for V and 4 bases for J; bases not matched to a gene: 5. In germline, CDR1 is MNHNY, CDR2 SVGAGI (reference sequence). Here the CDR3 reads CASSYGTGNPDTQYF. The CDR3 DNA follows: TGTGCCAGCAGTTACGGGACAGGAAACCCAGATACGCAGTATTTT.